This TCR beta chain was observed in a study of identical twins (dated by TCRdb to the mid-2010s). A note on the overall study: To test whether fetal clonotypes persist, this study deep-sequenced TCR alpha and beta repertoires from monozygotic twins, from unrelated adults of various ages, and from cord blood. To rule out contamination, the twin experiments were replicated at different times with different library preparation protocols. What the authors observed across the whole study: In monozygotic twins, out-of-frame TCR alpha sharing was systematically underestimated by recombination models, although the models agreed with sharing between unrelated individuals. Fewer insertions were carried by abundant cord blood beta clonotypes; a weaker similar trend was observed in young adult naive repertoires, while no such trend was observed in memory repertoires. Compared with coincidental sharing between unrelated individuals, out-of-frame TCR alpha sequences shared between twins showed an excess of sequences with low generation probability. Invariant T cells such as MAIT and iNKT could partly confound zero-insertion analyses, although diverse VJ usage argued against such confounding for most clonotypes. A weaker excess of twin sharing was found in beta out-of-frame sequences because the signal-to-noise ratio was lowered by fewer shared sequences. Conclusions relied on cross-sectional statistical analysis, since the same donors could not be followed over many years.

Its CDR3 holds 12 amino acids, cysteine through phenylalanine. Only the CDR3 DNA stays, 36 bases, in frame from base 1. The germline ends are 8 bases apart after V is trimmed by 4 bases and J by 5 bases. Looking up the germline V gene yields CDR1 SGHRS and CDR2 YFSETQ. Library preparation employed 5' RACE. The instrument was an Illumina HiSeq 2000. Template switching introduced a universal primer binding site; the final cDNA contained a unique molecular identifier, enabling accurate counting of TCR cDNA molecules. First-strand cDNA for TCR alpha and beta chains was synthesized from specific primers in the conserved constant-segment region. To control for contamination, each cDNA library was double barcoded with a SMART-Mk sample barcode plus Illumina barcodes. TruSeq adapter sequences along with Illumina sample barcodes were introduced in two successive PCR steps. The Illumina HiSeq platform was used with custom primers to sequence TCR alpha and beta cDNA libraries. The published analysis was carried out like this. MiGEC processed the raw reads to extract unique molecular identifiers, while MiXCR was used to determine the CDR3 positions. For each individual, recombination models were inferred using an EM algorithm with the repgenHMM and IGoR tools. Shared clonotypes were analyzed with the tcR package in R, and sharing was normalized by the product of cloneset sizes. To study raw recombination free of thymic and clonal selection effects, out-of-frame nonproductive sequences were analyzed. TCRdb cleaned the public reads at Q25 with fastp, built clones with MiXCR and kept in-frame beta chains. Each entry merges the rows of one CDR3 protein and shows their most common DNA and genes. TCRdb assigned the V and J calls; the authors' analysis was not used. For this sample the table gives more than 600,000 distinct CDR3 sequences, of which 18% were detected only once. Together, the top ten hold 13% of the sample.

Every donor in the study was a healthy Caucasian. Three pairs of female monozygotic twins, all aged about 18 to 30 years, were included in the twin cohort. RNA for TCR libraries was isolated from peripheral blood mononuclear cells. This clonotype came up a few times. The clone's antigen remains unknown. No much larger clonotype is one base removed from it; base qualities were not supplied. These data were likewise used in another study, on T cells expressing NK-cell markers. That second publication adds: Three sorted T-cell subsets (CD3+CD56+NKG2C+, CD3+CD56+NKG2C- and CD3+CD56-NKG2C+) from under ten donors had their TCR beta-chain repertoires profiled. Among the eight sequenced donors, seven were HCMV-seropositive and one was HCMV-seronegative. To restrict sorting to alphabetaTCR-expressing T cells, an anti-gammadeltaTCR antibody was added in several experiments. In a handful of donors, the dominant CD3+CD56+NKG2C+ clonotypes were among the top 10 CD8+ clonotypes and accounted for roughly 1.0-8% of CD8+ T cells. Those dominant clonotypes were again the most abundant among CD3+CD56-NKG2C+ cells in a handful of donors, at roughly 25-60.1%. It remained unclear whether the expanded NKG2C-expressing T cell clones were specific for HCMV antigens. The study sequenced eight donors, all healthy volunteers chosen at random: three men and five women. HCMV serostatus was determined by detecting HCMV-specific IgG in serum with a commercial ELISA kit. For about 6 donors, unsorted PBMC were also used to sequence bulk peripheral blood T-cell repertoires. MIGEC handled demultiplexing of the reads and grouping by UMI, while MiTCR was used to assemble and quantify clonotypes. To exclude erroneous sequences, only TCR cDNA sequences supported by at least two reads were retained. The tcR package was used for downstream repertoire analysis, and clonotypes were matched between fractions using CDR3 nucleotide sequence together with V segment. Antigen specificity was annotated against VDJdb with VDJmatch, allowing one amino acid substitution in CDR3.

The TCR sequence derives from a woman between 18 and 29 years old in good health. The chain employs TRBV5-1 and TRBJ2-3; the D gene lacks a confident call. The sequencing input was PBMCs. The DNA sequence follows: TGCGCCAGCAGCCATCTAGGAGATACGCAGTATTTT. It is translated as CASSHLGDTQYF. Extended through the reference TRBV5-1 and TRBJ2-3 proteins, this CDR3 yields the full variable domain: KAGVTQTPRYLIKTRGQQVTLSCSPISGHRSVSWYQQTPGQGLQFLFEYFSETQRNKGNFPGRFSGRQFSNSRSEMNVSTLELGDSALYLCASSHLGDTQYFGPGTRLTVL.